This T cell receptor (beta chain) was found in a study of tumor and adjacent non-tumor tissue in lung cancer (dated by TCRdb to 2016 to 2019). Regarding the complete study: Patients with adenocarcinoma (about 12), squamous cell carcinoma (2) and small cell lung cancer (1) were included in the cohort. The 15 or so patients were aged roughly 31 to 80 years, included around ten men and 5 women, and had TNM stage I to III disease. Sequencing generated a total of around 120 million productive TCRbeta reads, averaging around 4.2 million reads per sample. Using bulk TCRbeta repertoires from around 15 lung cancer patients, the study set lung tumor tissue side by side with matched distant non-tumor lung tissue. For each patient, one tumor sample and one normal lung sample were taken, giving roughly 30 paired specimens that underwent TCRbeta CDR3 sequencing.

In this sample, this clonotype turned up once. Its antigen target is currently unknown. It may be a read error: a sequence one base away is much more abundant. The library was generated by multiplex PCR. These reads were obtained on an Illumina HiSeq 2500. TCRbeta libraries were constructed through three rounds of nested PCR with primers (Table S4) according to protocols adapted from ARM-PCR. Before sequencing, PCR products of 200-500 bp were cut from the gel and purified using the QIAquick gel extraction kit. Per the source publication's procedure: Trimmomatic was used to clean the reads, FLASH merged the cleaned reads into complete CDR3 sequences, and MiTCR assigned the sequences to V(D)J germline segments. Clonal diversity was calculated as the inverse Simpson's index using VDJtools. Productive reads were defined as in-frame sequences without a premature stop codon. In TCRdb, the public reads were trimmed at Q25 with fastp and aligned with MiXCR, with productive beta chains retained. Entries that share a CDR3 protein sequence are merged under the most common genes and DNA. TCRdb, not the authors, supplied the V and J calls. For this sample the table gives approximately 79,000 distinct CDR3 sequences, of which around 70% were detected only once. Of the sample, about 9.2% falls within the top ten clones.

The investigation overall reported the following: TCR diversity was significantly higher in younger patients, and higher tumor TCR diversity was associated with shorter overall and disease-free survival. A significantly larger cumulative share of the repertoire was made up by the top 100 clones in normal lung than in tumor tissue. Tumor tissue showed significantly higher TCR diversity (inverse Simpson) than normal lung tissue, at roughly 390 vs 170 (P = 0.0075, Mann-Whitney U test). With only about 14 patients in the cohort, the authors noted that larger samples and more detailed clinical data are needed. Peripheral blood was not sequenced, so blood TCRbeta repertoires were not examined in the lung cancer patients of the study. The sequencing platform is not named in the methods, and unique molecular identifiers are not mentioned.

As encoded in the germline V gene (reference sequence), CDR1 is SGHNT while CDR2 is YYREEE. A distance of 12 bases separates the germline ends of V and J, which lose 4 bases and 10 bases respectively. The CDR3 has 13 amino acids, counting the end cysteine and phenylalanine. Of the read, only the CDR3 DNA is kept; its 39 bases are in frame from base 1. RNA was isolated from bulk unsorted tissue, and RNA quality was assessed with a NanoDrop ND-1000 and an Agilent 2100. Newly diagnosed lung cancer patients without prior chemotherapy who had been admitted for thoracic surgery in China between August and November 2014 were enrolled as donors. Patients who had received previous radiotherapy or chemotherapy, or who had another concurrent cancer, were excluded from the study. Surgical tissue pieces of about 1-2.1 cm3 were preserved in RNAlater solution and stored at -80 °C until use.

The clonotype originates from a woman aged 40 to 50 with non-small cell lung cancer. In this chain, TRBV5-4 is recombined with TRBJ1-6; too little of a D gene remains to name it. What was sequenced was lung tumor tissue. The CDR3 region: CASSERSFSPLHF. The bases are TGTGCCAGCAGCGAAAGGAGCTTCTCACCCCTCCACTTT.